This entry features one TCR beta chain sequence. Its antigen remains undetermined. No much larger clone is present one base from it, and per-base qualities are unavailable. The sample holds other DNA sequences that translate to the same CDR3. The data were obtained in a study of shared clonotypes between healthy human individuals (TCRdb year 2020). A note on the overall study: A couple of women and three men aged 18 to 49 years were included in the cohort. To estimate repertoire size and how much clonotype sharing occurs between individuals, the study deeply sequenced the blood TCR repertoires of several healthy adults. To increase sequencing depth and limit assay-specific biases, different laboratories used diverse techniques to prepare libraries and sequence TCR repertoires. Leukapheresis yielded between about 0.94 and 8.9 billion PBMCs per donor. Results the study describes overall, beyond this receptor: Pairwise subsampling indicated that sequencing depth was expected to affect the degree of clonotype sharing among donors. Because the study included only a small number of donors, the genetic and exposure-history diversity represented was limited. Sampling was restricted to blood, and TCR repertoires in tissues likely differ from the TCR repertoires found in blood.

The CDR3 holds 13 amino acids from the cysteine to the phenylalanine. Only the CDR3 DNA stays, 39 bases, in frame from base 1. Cut back by 1 base and 5 bases, the V and J ends lie 8 bases apart. According to the germline V gene (reference sequence), CDR1 reads SEHNR and CDR2 reads FQNEAQ. TCR CDR3 regions were amplified from genomic DNA by multiplex PCR using the deep immunoSEQ assay. Extracted genomic DNA from each cell subset was spread evenly across all wells of several immunoSEQ 96-well plates, with each plate serving as a replicate. For unsorted PBMC, around 330 ng genomic DNA, equal to approximately 30,000 T cell genomes, was loaded into each replicate PCR. Genomic DNA from unsorted PBMC was sequenced over ten immunoSEQ deep assay plates. Purified libraries were quantified with a Qubit 3.0 fluorometer, sized on a Bioanalyzer 2100, and re-quantified with the KAPA Library Quantification kit. Each immunoSEQ 96-well plate was sequenced on its own single-read 150-cycle Illumina NextSeq 550 flow cell. On the study's bioinformatics: Because the immunoSEQ output held only junctional sequences and lacked quality scores, the filtering could not match the filtering applied to full-length reads. Sequences were annotated with PyIR, a Python wrapper for IgBLAST v1.9, using IMGT germline references to assign V/J genes and CDR3. Any read was removed if the V/J assignment was weak (E-value above 1e-6), the CDR3 was missing, or the read contained stop codons, out-of-frame junctions, or ambiguous translated residues. A V3J clonotype was defined by an identical inferred V gene, J gene, and CDR3 amino acid sequence. Percentage overlap between repertoires was computed as shared unique clonotypes divided by the size of the smaller repertoire. RTK rarefaction, the Chao1 estimator, and Recon v2.1 estimates of unobserved clonotypes were used to assess repertoire richness. Entries here come from immuneACCESS through TCRdb and include only in-frame sequences with V and J called. Some clones fail to appear in such tables; in the studies checked, an unresolved V gene covers under half of the shortfall, and the cause of the remainder is unknown. For V, J and clone size, that table is used; D and trimming come from the DNA. This sample lists about half a million clones; about 85% were detected once. The ten largest account for roughly 12% of the sample.

Donors were healthy HIV-negative adults with no recently reported acute infections or vaccinations. Only Caucasian adults living in Nashville, Tennessee, USA were represented among the donors. For unsorted samples, tens of millions of PBMCs were counted, and genomic DNA was extracted using the QIAamp DNA Blood Mini kit. Blood was collected by leukapheresis, and PBMCs were isolated by Ficoll-Histopaque density gradient centrifugation and then cryopreserved in liquid nitrogen vapor phase. The rearrangement combines TRBV7-9 with TRBJ2-5, with the D gene call left open. Sequencing used PBMCs. The source is a woman in her thirties or forties in good health. Some clones in this sample may be carry-over from other donors' samples. The CDR3 protein is CASSLVVGETQYF. The sequenced DNA: TGTGCCAGCAGCTTAGTGGTTGGGGAGACCCAGTACTTC.